Below are 14 T cell receptor beta chains sequenced from a single sample in a study of blood T cell repertoires in COVID-19 (dated by TCRdb to the early 2020s). The library relied on the immunoSEQ multiplex PCR assay. Not all clones reach the TCRdb copy of this immuneACCESS table, which keeps in-frame sequences only. Checked studies attribute under half of the gap to unresolved V genes and leave the rest unexplained. The sample table shows over 150,000 clones, and 75% to 95% are seen once. The ten largest account for around 0.55% of the sample. Sequencing was performed on peripheral blood. The receptor source for this set is a man aged 50 to 60 with acute or convalescent COVID-19.

The rearrangement joins TRBV7-2 to TRBJ1-5; D gene ambiguous. The CDR3 runs 13 residues. CDR1 is SGHTA, CDR2 FQGNSA, per germline. Trimming pared 5 bases from V and 7 bases from J, leaving 12 bases between. DNA for the CDR3: TGTGCCAGCAGCCCGGAATTGCGGCAGCCCCAGCATTTT. It translates to CASSPELRQPQHF.

The chain uses TRBV4-2 and TRBJ1-3; D might be TRBD1 (6 bases). Germline CDR1 is LGHNA and CDR2 is YNFKEQ. Trimming took off 8 bases at V and 2 bases at J, with 13 bases between the two ends. The CDR3 extends over 14 amino acids. The CDR3 DNA is TGTGCCAGCGCACAGGGTGAGCCTGGAAACACCATATATTTT. Its translation is CASAQGEPGNTIYF.

The chain carries TRBV5-1 and TRBJ1-3; D unresolved. This CDR3 has 15 amino acids. The germline CDR1 and CDR2 sequences are SGHRS and YFSETQ. Trimming took 0 bases from V and 0 from J, leaving 7 bases between them. The CDR3 reads CASSLDGDSGNTIYF. Written as DNA, the CDR3 is TGCGCCAGCAGCTTGGACGGGGACTCTGGAAACACCATATATTTT.

The chain carries TRBV9 and TRBJ1-1, with TRBD1 as a possible D gene (5 bases). This CDR3 region has 14 residues. V lost 3 bases to trimming and J lost 3 bases, with 12 bases between them. The germline CDR1 and CDR2 sequences are SGDLS and YYNGEE. In DNA, the CDR3 is TGTGCCAGCAGCGACGACCCACAGGACACTGAAGCTTTCTTT. Residues: CASSDDPQDTEAFF.

The J gene is TRBJ1-5, the V gene TRBV27; D unresolved. V shed 3 bases and J shed 0 bases, with 9 bases lying between them. The CDR3 loop spans 15 amino acids. Germline V gene lookup returns CDR1 MNHEY and CDR2 SMNVEV (reference sequence). Written as DNA, the CDR3 is TGTGCCAGCAGTTTCCTCGGGGATAGCAATCAGCCCCAGCATTTT. Translation: CASSFLGDSNQPQHF.

The rearrangement links TRBV27 to TRBJ2-1, with a possible D match to TRBD1 (6 bases). The CDR3 contains 14 residues. Germline-derived CDR1 and CDR2 are MNHEY and SMNVEV (reference sequence). The V end was cut by 4 bases, the J end by 7 bases, with 14 bases between. The CDR3 protein is CASSYGTNTNEQFF. The CDR3 DNA reads TGTGCCAGCAGTTACGGGACAAACACAAATGAGCAGTTCTTC.

J is TRBJ2-1 and V is TRBV6-5, with 9 bases lining up with TRBD1. CDR1 and CDR2 (germline): MNHEY, SVGAGI. V lost 2 bases to trimming and J lost 6 bases; unmatched junction nucleotides: 5. CDR3 length: 15 residues. The CDR3 nucleotides read TGTGCCAGCAGTTACGGGACAGGGCCGGGCAATGAGCAGTTCTTC. Protein sequence: CASSYGTGPGNEQFF.

J is TRBJ2-7 and V is TRBV5-8; unclear D gene. The CDR3 runs to 15 residues. V lost 0 bases and J 0 bases, leaving 10 bases between the germline ends. Germline CDR1 is SGHTS and CDR2 is YDEGEE. CDR3 sequence (DNA): TGTGCCAGCAGCTTGGCCGGGTCGAGCTCCTACGAGCAGTACTTC. It yields the protein CASSLAGSSSYEQYF.

The rearrangement links TRBV4-2 to TRBJ2-1; 12 bases agree with TRBD2. Trimming took 0 bases from V and 7 from J; bases not matched to a gene: 4. This CDR3 has 16 amino acids. The V gene's germline CDR1 is LGHNA and CDR2 YNFKEQ. The CDR3 sequence: CASSQELAGGANEQFF. CDR3 sequence (DNA): TGTGCCAGCAGCCAAGAACTAGCGGGAGGAGCGAATGAGCAGTTCTTC.

The CDR3, as DNA: TGTGCCAGCAGTAGGGGACAGGGGTCCTACGAGCAGTACTTC. The encoded protein is CASSRGQGSYEQYF. The chain joins TRBV6-5 to TRBJ2-7; 10 nucleotides agree with TRBD1. J lost 1 base, V lost 5 bases, and 2 bases had no gene match. Germline V gives CDR1 MNHEY, CDR2 SVGAGI. This CDR3 has 14 residues.

This clone was recorded a few times. This chain joins TRBV27 and TRBJ1-2; TRBD1 agrees at 7 bases. V was clipped by 6 bases and J by 2 bases; unmatched bases: 3. CDR1 is MNHEY and CDR2 is SMNVEV in the germline V gene (reference sequence). The CDR3 is 13 amino acids. The CDR3 DNA follows: TGTGCCAGCAGGATGACAGGGAACTATGGCTACACCTTC. This gives the protein CASRMTGNYGYTF.

J is TRBJ1-2 and V is TRBV6-5; D uncertain. CDR1 and CDR2 (germline): MNHEY, SVGAGI. Trimming stripped 2 bases from V and 5 bases from J, with 9 bases between. The CDR3 extends over 13 amino acids. CDR3 region: CASSYGQFYGYTF. The CDR3 DNA sequence: TGTGCCAGCAGTTACGGCCAGTTTTATGGCTACACCTTC.

The CDR3 is CASSRLSGRNDEQYF. CDR3 nucleotides: TGTGCCAGCAGCCGGTTATCCGGGAGAAACGACGAGCAGTACTTC. V and J are TRBV3-1 (or the pseudogene TRBV3-2) and TRBJ2-7, with D possibly TRBD2 on 6 matching bases. V shed 4 bases and J shed 5 bases, with 18 bases lying between them. CDR1 LGHDT and CDR2 YNNKEL come from the germline V gene (reference sequence). The CDR3 extends over 15 amino acids.

The V gene is TRBV10-1, the J gene TRBJ2-1; 8 nucleotides align to TRBD2. This CDR3 comprises 14 residues. V shed 3 bases and J 8 bases; nucleotides not matched to a gene: 6. Germline V gives CDR1 WNHNN, CDR2 SYGVQD (reference sequence). Here the CDR3 reads CASSEQAGDDEQFF. The DNA for the CDR3 is TGCGCCAGCAGTGAACAAGCGGGAGACGATGAGCAGTTCTTC.